Listed below are T cell receptor beta chains from one sample, sequenced in a study of T cell changes during pregnancy in multiple sclerosis. Clones were sequenced by immunoSEQ multiplex PCR, and TCRdb holds only the in-frame ones, with some missing. Among 40,000 to 45,000 clones listed, roughly nine tenths were seen once. The sequencing used CD4+ T cells from peripheral blood mononuclear cells, collected in the first trimester of pregnancy. These receptors were taken from a female donor with multiple sclerosis, enrolled in a pregnancy study. Both conserved end residues are part of each CDR3. Each record gives: J gene, V gene, D gene, CDR3 protein. D genes are given only for firm matches.

>TRBJ1-4|TRBV5-1|TRBD1
CASSMGQINEKLFF
>TRBJ1-5|TRBV19|TRBD1
CASSMEGGAVQPQHF
>TRBJ2-7|TRBV7-2|TRBD2
CASSTSPGTIKYF
>TRBJ2-1|TRBV29-1|TRBD2
CSVERGTSGGDEQFF
>TRBJ2-7|TRBV6-1|TRBD2
CASSEARLAGGYEQYF
>TRBJ2-5|TRBV11-2|-
CASSGDRKETQYF
>TRBJ1-5|TRBV4-2|TRBD1
CASSLYGDRGQPQHF
>TRBJ2-7|TRBV5-1|TRBD2
CASSLAGTSGFYEQYF
>TRBJ2-7|TRBV2|-
CASSESGPGLYEQYF
>TRBJ1-1|TRBV7-9|-
CASSLSDTEAFF
>TRBJ2-4|TRBV4-3|TRBD1
CASSQDWIGTGLNIQYF
>TRBJ2-2|TRBV19|TRBD1
CASSGTGNTGELFF
>TRBJ2-7|TRBV7-9|-
CASSSGRVYEQYF
>TRBJ1-5|TRBV7-2|TRBD1
CASSRTGARNQPQHF
>TRBJ2-4|TRBV14|-
CASSQDSGRFVHF
>TRBJ2-7|TRBV2|-
CASSPQPPGFNEQYF
>TRBJ2-5|TRBV20-1|-
CSARDQETQYF
>TRBJ2-2|TRBV4-1|-
CASSLGQTNTGELFF
>TRBJ2-7|TRBV6-1|-
CASSEALRGGRYEQYF
>TRBJ2-6|TRBV5-1|-
CASSGQGGANVLTF
>TRBJ2-3|TRBV19|TRBD1
CASSSGTVFTDTQYF
>TRBJ2-7|TRBV6-5|TRBD1
CASSRYGQGLIEQYF
>TRBJ1-2|TRBV30|TRBD1
CAWSAQTGLGYTF
>TRBJ1-2|TRBV12-5|-
CASDGQMGYTF
>TRBJ1-2|TRBV2|TRBD1
CASSEAQTGEGYTF